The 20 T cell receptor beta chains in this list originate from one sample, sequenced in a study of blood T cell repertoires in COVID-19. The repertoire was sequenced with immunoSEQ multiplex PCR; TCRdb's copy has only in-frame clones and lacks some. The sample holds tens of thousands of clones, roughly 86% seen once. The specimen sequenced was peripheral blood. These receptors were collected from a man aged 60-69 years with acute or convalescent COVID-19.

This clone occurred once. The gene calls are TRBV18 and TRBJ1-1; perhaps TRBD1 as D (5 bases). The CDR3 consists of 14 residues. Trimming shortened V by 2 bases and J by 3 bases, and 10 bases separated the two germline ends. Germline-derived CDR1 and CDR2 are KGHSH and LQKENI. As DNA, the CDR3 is TGTGCCAGCTCACCAAATAAGGGGTACACTGAAGCTTTCTTT. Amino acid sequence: CASSPNKGYTEAFF.

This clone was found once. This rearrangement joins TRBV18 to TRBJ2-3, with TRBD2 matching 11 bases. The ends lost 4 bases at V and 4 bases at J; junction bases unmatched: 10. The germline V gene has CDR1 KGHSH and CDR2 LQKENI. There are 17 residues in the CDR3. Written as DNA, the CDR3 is TGTGCCAGCTCACAATACGGGACTAGCGGAAACGCAGATACGCAGTATTTT. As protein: CASSQYGTSGNADTQYF.

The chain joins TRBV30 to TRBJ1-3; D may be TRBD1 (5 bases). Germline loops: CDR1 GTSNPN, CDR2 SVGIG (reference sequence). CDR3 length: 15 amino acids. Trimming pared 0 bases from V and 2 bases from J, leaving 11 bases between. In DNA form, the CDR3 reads TGTGCCTGGAGTGTAATGGGGGGAACTGGAAACACCATATATTTT. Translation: CAWSVMGGTGNTIYF.

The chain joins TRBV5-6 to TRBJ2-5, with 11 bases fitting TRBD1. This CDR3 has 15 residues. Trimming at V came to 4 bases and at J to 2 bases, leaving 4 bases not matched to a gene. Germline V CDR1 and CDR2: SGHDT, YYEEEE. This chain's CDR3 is CASSPGTGGQETQYF. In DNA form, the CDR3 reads TGTGCCAGCAGCCCCGGGACAGGGGGTCAAGAGACCCAGTACTTC.

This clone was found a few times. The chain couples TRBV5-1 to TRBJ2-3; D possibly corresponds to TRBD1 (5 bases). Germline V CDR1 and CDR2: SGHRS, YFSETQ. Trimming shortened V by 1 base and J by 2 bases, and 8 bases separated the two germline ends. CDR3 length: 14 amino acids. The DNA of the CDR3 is TGCGCCAGCAGCTTGTCAGGGTCCACAGATACGCAGTATTTT. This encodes CASSLSGSTDTQYF.

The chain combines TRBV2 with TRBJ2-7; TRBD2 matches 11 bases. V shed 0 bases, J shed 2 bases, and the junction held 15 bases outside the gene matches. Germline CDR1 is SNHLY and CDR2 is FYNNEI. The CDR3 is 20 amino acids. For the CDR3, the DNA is TGTGCCAGCAGTGAAGCCGTATTAGACGGGACTAGCGGTCGTCCCTACGAGCAGTACTTC. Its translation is CASSEAVLDGTSGRPYEQYF.

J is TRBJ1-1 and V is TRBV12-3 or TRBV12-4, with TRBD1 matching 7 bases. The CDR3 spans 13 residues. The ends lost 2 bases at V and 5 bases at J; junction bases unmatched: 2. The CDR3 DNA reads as TGTGCCAGCAGTTTAAAGGGACAGACTGAAGCTTTCTTT. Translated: CASSLKGQTEAFF.

CDR3 sequence reads: CASSLGQGKINYGYTF. The CDR3 DNA sequence: TGTGCCAGCAGCTTAGGACAGGGGAAAATTAACTATGGCTACACCTTC. The V call is TRBV13, the J call TRBJ1-2; 7 bases are shared with TRBD1. The CDR3 contains 16 residues. CDR1 is PRHDT and CDR2 is FYEKMQ in the germline V gene (reference sequence). The junction had 5 bases not matched to a gene; V was cut back by 0 bases and J by 1 base.

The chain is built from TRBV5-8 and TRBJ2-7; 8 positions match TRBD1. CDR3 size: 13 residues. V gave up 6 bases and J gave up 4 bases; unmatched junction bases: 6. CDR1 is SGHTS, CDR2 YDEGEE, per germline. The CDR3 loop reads CASNLGQGYEQYF. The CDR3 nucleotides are TGTGCCAGCAACCTCGGACAGGGATACGAGCAGTACTTC.

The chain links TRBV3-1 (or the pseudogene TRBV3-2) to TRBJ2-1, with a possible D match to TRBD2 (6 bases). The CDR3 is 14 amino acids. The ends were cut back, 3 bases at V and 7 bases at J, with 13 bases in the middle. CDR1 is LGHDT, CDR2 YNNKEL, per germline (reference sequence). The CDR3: CASSHSSGENEQFF. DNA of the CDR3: TGTGCCAGCAGCCACTCGTCGGGAGAGAATGAGCAGTTCTTC.

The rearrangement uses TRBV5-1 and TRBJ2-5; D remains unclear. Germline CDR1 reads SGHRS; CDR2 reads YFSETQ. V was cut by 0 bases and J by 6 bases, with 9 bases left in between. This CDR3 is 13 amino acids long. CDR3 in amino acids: CASSLDGLKTQYF. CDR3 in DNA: TGCGCCAGCAGCTTGGACGGTTTGAAGACCCAGTACTTC.

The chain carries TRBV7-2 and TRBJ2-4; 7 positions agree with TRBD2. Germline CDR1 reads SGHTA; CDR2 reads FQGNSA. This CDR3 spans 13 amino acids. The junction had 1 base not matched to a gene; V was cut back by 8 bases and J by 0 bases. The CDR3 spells CASGGGAKNIQYF. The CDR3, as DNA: TGTGCCAGCGGGGGGGGAGCCAAAAACATTCAGTACTTC.

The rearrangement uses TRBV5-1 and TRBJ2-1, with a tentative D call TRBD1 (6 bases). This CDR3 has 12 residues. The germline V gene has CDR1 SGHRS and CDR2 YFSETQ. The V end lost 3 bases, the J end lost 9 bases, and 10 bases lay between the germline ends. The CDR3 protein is CASSSQGSEQFF. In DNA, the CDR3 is TGCGCCAGCAGCTCGCAGGGGTCTGAGCAGTTCTTC.

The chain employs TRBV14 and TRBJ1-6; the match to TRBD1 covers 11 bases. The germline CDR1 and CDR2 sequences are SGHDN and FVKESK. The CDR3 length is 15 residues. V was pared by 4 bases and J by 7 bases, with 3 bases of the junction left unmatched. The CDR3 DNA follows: TGTGCCAGCAGCCCGAGGGACAGGGGGAATTCACCCCTCCACTTT. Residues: CASSPRDRGNSPLHF.

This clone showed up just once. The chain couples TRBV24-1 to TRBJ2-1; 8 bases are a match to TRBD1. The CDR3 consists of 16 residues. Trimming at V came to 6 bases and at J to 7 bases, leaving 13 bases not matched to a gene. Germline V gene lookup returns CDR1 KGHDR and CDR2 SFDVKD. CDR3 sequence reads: CATSPSRAGGWNEQFF. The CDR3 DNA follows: TGTGCCACCAGTCCCTCAAGGGCAGGGGGCTGGAATGAGCAGTTCTTC.

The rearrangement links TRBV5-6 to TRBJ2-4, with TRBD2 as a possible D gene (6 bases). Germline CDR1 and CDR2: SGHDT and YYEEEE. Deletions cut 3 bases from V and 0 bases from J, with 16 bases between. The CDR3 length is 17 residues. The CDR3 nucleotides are TGTGCCAGCAGCTCGCTCCGGGACTCAAAAGCCAAAAACATTCAGTACTTC. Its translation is CASSSLRDSKAKNIQYF.

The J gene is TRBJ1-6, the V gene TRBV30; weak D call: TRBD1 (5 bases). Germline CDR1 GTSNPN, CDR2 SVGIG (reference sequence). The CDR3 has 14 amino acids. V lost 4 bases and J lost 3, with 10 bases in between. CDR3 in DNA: TGTGCCTGGACCATCCAGGGCTATAATTCACCCCTCCACTTT. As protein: CAWTIQGYNSPLHF.

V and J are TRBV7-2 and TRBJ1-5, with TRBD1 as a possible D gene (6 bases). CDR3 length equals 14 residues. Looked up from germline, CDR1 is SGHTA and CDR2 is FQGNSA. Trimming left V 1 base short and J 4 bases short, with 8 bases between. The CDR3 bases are TGTGCCAGCAGCTTAGGAGGGGGAAATCAGCCCCAGCATTTT. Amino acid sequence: CASSLGGGNQPQHF. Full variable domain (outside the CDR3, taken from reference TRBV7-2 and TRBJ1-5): GAGVSQSPSNKVTEKGKDVELRCDPISGHTALYWYRQSLGQGLEFLIYFQGNSAPDKSGLPSDRFSAERTGGSVSTLTIQRTQQEDSAVYLCASSLGGGNQPQHFGDGTRLSIL.

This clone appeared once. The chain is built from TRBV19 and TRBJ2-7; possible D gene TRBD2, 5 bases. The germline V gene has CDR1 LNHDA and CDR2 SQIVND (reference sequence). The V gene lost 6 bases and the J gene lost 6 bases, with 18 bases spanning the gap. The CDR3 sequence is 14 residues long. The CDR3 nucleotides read TGTGCCAGTAGCTGGGAGCGGACCCCGGGCGAGCAGTACTTC. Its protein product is CASSWERTPGEQYF.

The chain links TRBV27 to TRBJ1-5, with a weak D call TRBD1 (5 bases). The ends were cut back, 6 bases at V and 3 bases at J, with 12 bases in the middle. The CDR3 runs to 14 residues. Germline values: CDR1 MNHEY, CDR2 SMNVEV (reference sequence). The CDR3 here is CASSLSGINQPQHF. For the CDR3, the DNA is TGTGCCAGCAGCCTCTCAGGGATCAATCAGCCCCAGCATTTT.